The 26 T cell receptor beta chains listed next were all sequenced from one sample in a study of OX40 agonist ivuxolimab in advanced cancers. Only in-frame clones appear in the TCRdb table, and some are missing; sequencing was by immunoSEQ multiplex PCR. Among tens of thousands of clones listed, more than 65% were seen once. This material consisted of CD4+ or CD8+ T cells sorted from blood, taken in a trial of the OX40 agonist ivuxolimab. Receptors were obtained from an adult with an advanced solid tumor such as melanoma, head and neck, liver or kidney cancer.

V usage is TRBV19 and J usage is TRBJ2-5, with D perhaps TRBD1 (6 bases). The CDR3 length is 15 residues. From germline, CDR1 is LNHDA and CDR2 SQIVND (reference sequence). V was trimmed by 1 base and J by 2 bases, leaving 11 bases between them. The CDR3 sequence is CASSIGDTGQETQYF. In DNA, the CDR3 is TGTGCCAGTAGTATAGGCGACACAGGGCAAGAGACCCAGTACTTC.

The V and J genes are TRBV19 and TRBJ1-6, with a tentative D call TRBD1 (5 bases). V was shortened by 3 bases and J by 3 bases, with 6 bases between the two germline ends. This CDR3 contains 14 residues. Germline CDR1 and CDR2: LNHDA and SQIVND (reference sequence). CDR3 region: CASSIQGYNSPLHF. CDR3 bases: TGTGCCAGTAGTATCCAGGGCTATAATTCACCCCTCCACTTT.

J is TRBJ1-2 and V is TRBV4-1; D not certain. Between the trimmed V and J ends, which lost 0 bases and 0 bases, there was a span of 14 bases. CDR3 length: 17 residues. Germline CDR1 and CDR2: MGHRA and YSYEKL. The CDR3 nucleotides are TGCGCCAGCAGCCAAGATAACCGGGTCACAGCTAACTATGGCTACACCTTC. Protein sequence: CASSQDNRVTANYGYTF.

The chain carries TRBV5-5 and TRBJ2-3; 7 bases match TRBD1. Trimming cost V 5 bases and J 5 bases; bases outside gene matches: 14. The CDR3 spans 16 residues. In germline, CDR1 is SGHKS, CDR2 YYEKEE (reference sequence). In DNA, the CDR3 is TGTGCCAGCAGACCAGGACAGGCCCTAAACCTAGATACGCAGTATTTT. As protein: CASRPGQALNLDTQYF.

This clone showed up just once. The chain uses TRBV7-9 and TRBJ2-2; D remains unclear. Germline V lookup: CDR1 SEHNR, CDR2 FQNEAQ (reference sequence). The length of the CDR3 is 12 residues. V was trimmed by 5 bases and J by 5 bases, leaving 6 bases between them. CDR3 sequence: CASSPTTGELFF. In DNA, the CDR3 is TGTGCCAGCAGCCCAACGACCGGGGAGCTGTTTTTT.

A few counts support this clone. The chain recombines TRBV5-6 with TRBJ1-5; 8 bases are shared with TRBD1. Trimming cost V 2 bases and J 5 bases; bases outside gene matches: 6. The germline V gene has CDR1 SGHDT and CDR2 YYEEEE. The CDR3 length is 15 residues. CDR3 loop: CASSLNRGSHQPQHF. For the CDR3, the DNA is TGTGCCAGCAGCTTAAACAGGGGGAGCCATCAGCCCCAGCATTTT.

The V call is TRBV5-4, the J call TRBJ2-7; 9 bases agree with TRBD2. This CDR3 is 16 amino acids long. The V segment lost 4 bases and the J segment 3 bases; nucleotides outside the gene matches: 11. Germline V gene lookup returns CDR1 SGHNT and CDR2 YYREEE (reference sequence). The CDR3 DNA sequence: TGTGCCAGCAGCAATCCCTCCGGGACTAGCCTCTACGAGCAGTACTTC. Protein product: CASSNPSGTSLYEQYF.

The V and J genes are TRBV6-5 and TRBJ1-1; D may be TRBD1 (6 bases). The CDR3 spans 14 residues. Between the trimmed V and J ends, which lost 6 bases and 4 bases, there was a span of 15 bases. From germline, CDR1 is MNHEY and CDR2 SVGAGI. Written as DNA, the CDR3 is TGTGCCAGCAGCTCACAGGGAAGGGTCACTGAAGCTTTCTTT. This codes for CASSSQGRVTEAFF.

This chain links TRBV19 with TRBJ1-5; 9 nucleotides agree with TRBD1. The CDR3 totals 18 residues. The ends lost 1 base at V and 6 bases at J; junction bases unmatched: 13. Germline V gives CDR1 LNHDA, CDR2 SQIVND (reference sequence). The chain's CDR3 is CASSIATSGTGNFQPQHF. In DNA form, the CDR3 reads TGTGCCAGTAGTATAGCTACTTCCGGGACAGGGAATTTTCAGCCCCAGCATTTT.

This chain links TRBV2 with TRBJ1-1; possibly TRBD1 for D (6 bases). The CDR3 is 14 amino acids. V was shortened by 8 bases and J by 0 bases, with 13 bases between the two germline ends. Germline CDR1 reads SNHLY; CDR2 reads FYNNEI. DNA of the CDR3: TGTGCCAGCGGACAGTCAGGGCTGAACACTGAAGCTTTCTTT. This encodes CASGQSGLNTEAFF. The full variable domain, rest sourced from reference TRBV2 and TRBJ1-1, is EPEVTQTPSHQVTQMGQEVILRCVPISNHLYFYWYRQILGQKVEFLVSFYNNEISEKSEIFDDQFSVERPDGSNFTLKIRSTKLEDSAMYFCASGQSGLNTEAFFGQGTRLTVV.

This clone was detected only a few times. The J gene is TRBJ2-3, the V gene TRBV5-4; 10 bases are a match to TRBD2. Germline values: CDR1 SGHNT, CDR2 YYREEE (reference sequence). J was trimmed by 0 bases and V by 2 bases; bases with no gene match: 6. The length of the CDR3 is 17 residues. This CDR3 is CASSLRPTSGSTDTQYF. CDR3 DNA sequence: TGTGCCAGCAGCTTACGCCCGACTAGCGGGAGCACAGATACGCAGTATTTT.

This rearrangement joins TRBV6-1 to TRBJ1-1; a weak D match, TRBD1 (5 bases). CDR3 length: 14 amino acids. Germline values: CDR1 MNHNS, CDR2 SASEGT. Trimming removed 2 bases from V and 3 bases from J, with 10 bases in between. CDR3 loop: CASSEIRGDTEAFF. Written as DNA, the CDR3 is TGTGCCAGCAGTGAAATAAGGGGTGACACTGAAGCTTTCTTT.

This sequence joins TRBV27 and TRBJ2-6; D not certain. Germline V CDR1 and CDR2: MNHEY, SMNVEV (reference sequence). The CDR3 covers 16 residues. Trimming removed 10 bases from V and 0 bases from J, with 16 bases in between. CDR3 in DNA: TGTGCCATCGGCTCCCCGGGTCGCTCTGGGGCCAACGTCCTGACTTTC. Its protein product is CAIGSPGRSGANVLTF.

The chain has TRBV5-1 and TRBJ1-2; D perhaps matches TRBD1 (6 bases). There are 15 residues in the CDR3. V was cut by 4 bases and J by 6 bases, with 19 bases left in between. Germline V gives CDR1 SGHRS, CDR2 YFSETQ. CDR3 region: CASSLSYTGSDGYTF. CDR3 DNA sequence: TGCGCCAGCAGCCTAAGTTACACAGGGTCCGATGGCTACACCTTC.

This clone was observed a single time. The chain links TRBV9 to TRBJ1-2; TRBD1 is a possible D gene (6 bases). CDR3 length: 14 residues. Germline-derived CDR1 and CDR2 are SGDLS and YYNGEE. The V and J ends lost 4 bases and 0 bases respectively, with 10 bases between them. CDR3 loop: CASSTGQTNYGYTF. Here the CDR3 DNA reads TGTGCCAGCAGCACCGGACAGACTAACTATGGCTACACCTTC.

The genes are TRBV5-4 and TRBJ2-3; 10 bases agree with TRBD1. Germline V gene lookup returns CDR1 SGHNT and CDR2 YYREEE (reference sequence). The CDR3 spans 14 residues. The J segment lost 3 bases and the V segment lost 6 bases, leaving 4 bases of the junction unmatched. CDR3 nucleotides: TGTGCCAGCAACCGGGACAGGGGAACAGATACGCAGTATTTT. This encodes CASNRDRGTDTQYF.

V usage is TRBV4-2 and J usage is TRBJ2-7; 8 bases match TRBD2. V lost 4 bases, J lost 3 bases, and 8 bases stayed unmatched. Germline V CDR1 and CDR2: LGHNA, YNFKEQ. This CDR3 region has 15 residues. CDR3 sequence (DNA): TGTGCCAGCAGCCCAACTAGCGGACAACGCTACGAGCAGTACTTC. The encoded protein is CASSPTSGQRYEQYF.

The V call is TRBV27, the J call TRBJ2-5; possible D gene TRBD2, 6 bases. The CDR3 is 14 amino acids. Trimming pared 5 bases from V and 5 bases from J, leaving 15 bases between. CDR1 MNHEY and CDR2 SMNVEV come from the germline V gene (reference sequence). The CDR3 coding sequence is TGTGCCAGCAGTCCCGGTCTAGCGCTTGAGACCCAGTACTTC. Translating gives CASSPGLALETQYF.

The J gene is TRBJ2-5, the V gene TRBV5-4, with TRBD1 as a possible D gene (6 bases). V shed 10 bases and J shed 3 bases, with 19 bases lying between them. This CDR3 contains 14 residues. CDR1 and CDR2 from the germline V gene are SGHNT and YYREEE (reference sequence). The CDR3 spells CASTEGDNEETQYF. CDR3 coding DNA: TGTGCCTCTACAGAGGGGGATAATGAAGAGACCCAGTACTTC.

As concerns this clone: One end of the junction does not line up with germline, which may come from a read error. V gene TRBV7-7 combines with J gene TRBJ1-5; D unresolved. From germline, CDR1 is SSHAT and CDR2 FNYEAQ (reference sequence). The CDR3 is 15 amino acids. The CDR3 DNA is TGTGCTAGCAGCTTCTACCGGGCTTTCAATCAGCCCCAGCATTTT. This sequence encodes CASSFYRAFNQPQHF.

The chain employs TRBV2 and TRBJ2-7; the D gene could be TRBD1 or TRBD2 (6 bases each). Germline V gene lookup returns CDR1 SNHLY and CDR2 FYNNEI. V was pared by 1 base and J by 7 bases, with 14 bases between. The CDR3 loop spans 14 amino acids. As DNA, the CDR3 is TGTGCCAGCAGTGAAGGGGGGGCTGGTCGGGAGCAGTACTTC. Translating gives CASSEGGAGREQYF.

CDR3 sequence: CASTPRQGGETQYF. CDR3 bases: TGTGCCAGTACCCCTCGGCAGGGGGGAGAGACCCAGTACTTC. V usage is TRBV19 and J usage is TRBJ2-5; D is perhaps TRBD1 (7 bases). Germline V gives CDR1 LNHDA, CDR2 SQIVND (reference sequence). CDR3 size: 14 residues. The V end was cut by 7 bases, the J end by 4 bases, with 16 bases between. Based on the CDR3 plus reference TRBV19 and TRBJ2-5, the full variable domain is DGGITQSPKYLFRKEGQNVTLSCEQNLNHDAMYWYRQDPGQGLRLIYYSQIVNDFQKGDIAEGYSVSREKKESFPLTVTSAQKNPTAFYLCASTPRQGGETQYFGPGTRLLVL.

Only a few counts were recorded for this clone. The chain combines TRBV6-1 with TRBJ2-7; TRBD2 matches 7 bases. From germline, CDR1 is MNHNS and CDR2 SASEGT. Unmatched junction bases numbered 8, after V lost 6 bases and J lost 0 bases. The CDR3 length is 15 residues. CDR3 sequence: CASRAGLGSSYEQYF. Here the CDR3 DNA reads TGTGCCAGCAGGGCAGGACTAGGGAGCTCCTACGAGCAGTACTTC.

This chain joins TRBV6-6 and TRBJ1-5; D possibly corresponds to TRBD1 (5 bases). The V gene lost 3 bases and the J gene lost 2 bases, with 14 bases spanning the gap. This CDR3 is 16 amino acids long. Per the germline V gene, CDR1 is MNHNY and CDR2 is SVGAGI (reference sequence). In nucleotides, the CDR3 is TGTGCCAGCAGTTATTCGGGGGTCGACGGCAATCAGCCCCAGCATTTT. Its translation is CASSYSGVDGNQPQHF.

The chain's CDR3 is CASSLDGLPNQPQHF. Here the CDR3 DNA reads TGTGCCAGCAGCCTCGACGGGCTACCCAATCAGCCCCAGCATTTT. The chain has TRBV5-5 and TRBJ1-5; no reliable D call. CDR3 size: 15 residues. CDR1 SGHKS and CDR2 YYEKEE come from the germline V gene (reference sequence). V was shortened by 4 bases and J by 3 bases, with 14 bases between the two germline ends.

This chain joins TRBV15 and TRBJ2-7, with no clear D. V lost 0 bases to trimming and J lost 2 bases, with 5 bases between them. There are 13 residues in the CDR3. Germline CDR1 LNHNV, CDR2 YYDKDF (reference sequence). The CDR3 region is CATSRDPPYEQYF. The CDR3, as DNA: TGTGCCACCAGCAGAGATCCCCCCTACGAGCAGTACTTC.